This T cell receptor beta chain was recorded in a study of CD8 T cells in Susac syndrome. This CDR3 region has 16 residues. The germline V and J ends were trimmed by 4 bases and 5 bases, with 20 bases remaining between them. Per germline, CDR1 SEHNR and CDR2 FQNEAQ (reference sequence). Both CD4+ and CD8+ T cells were negatively isolated, and TEMRA cells underwent FACS enrichment. Random-hexamer reverse transcription was applied to about 0.45 to 1 ug RNA. TCRdb ran MiXCR on the immunoSEQ multiplex PCR reads and lists one entry per CDR3 protein. In the table there are roughly 120,000 distinct CDR3 sequences, just over 90% of which are singletons.

This TCR derives from a human donor with multiple sclerosis. Sequenced input: CD8+ T cells from PBMCs. The chain links TRBV7-9 to TRBJ1-1; D gene ambiguous. The CDR3 sequence is CASSSVGQLVGTEAFF. As DNA, the CDR3 is TGTGCCAGCAGCTCCGTTGGCCAATTAGTCGGGACTGAAGCTTTCTTT.